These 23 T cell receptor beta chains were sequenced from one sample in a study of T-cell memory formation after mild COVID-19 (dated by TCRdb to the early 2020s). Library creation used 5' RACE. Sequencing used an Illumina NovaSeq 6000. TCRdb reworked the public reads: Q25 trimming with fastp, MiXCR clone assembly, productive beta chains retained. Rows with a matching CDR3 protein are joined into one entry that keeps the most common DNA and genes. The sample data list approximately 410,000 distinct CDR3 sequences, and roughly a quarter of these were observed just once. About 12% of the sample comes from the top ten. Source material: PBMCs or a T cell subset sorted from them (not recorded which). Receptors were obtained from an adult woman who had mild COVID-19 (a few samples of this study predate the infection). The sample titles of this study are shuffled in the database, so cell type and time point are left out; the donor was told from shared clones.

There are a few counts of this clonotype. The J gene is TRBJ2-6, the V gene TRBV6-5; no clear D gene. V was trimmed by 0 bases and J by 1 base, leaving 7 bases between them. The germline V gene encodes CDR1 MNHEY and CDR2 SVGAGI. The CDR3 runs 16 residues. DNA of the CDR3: TGTGCCAGCAGTTACTCGACCCTTTCTGGGGCCAACGTCCTGACTTTC. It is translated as CASSYSTLSGANVLTF.

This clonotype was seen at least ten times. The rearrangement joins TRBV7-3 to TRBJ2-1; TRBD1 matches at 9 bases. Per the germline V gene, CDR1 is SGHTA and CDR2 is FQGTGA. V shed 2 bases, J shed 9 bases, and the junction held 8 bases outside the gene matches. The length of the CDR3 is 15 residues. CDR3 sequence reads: CASSLGDRVMGEQFF. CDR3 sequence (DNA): TGTGCCAGCAGCTTAGGGGACAGGGTGATGGGTGAGCAGTTCTTC.

CDR3 sequence reads: CASSAGTSGRWGEQFF. The CDR3 region has the DNA TGTGCCAGCAGCGCAGGGACTAGCGGGAGATGGGGTGAGCAGTTCTTC. The chain combines TRBV11-2 with TRBJ2-1; the match to TRBD2 covers 14 bases. The CDR3 has 16 amino acids. Per germline, CDR1 SGHAT and CDR2 FQNNGV. V gave up 5 bases and J gave up 9 bases; unmatched junction bases: 9.

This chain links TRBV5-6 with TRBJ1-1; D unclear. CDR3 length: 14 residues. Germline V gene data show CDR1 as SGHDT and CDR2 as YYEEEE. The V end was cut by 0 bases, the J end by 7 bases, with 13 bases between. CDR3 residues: CASSLVGGSLEAFF. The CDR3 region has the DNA TGTGCCAGCAGCTTGGTGGGAGGCTCCCTTGAAGCTTTCTTT. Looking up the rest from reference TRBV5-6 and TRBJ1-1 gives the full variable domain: DAGVTQSPTHLIKTRGQQVTLRCSPKSGHDTVSWYQQALGQGPQFIFQYYEEEERQRGNFPDRFSGHQFPNYSSELNVNALLLGDSALYLCASSLVGGSLEAFFGQGTRLTVV.

DNA of the CDR3: TGTGCCTGGGCTTACCAGGGGACAGGCACAGATACGCAGTATTTT. Translation gives CAWAYQGTGTDTQYF. V gene TRBV30 combines with J gene TRBJ2-3, with TRBD1 matching 7 bases. This CDR3 has 15 amino acids. The V gene's germline CDR1 is GTSNPN and CDR2 SVGIG (reference sequence). V was clipped by 5 bases and J by 1 base; unmatched bases: 9.

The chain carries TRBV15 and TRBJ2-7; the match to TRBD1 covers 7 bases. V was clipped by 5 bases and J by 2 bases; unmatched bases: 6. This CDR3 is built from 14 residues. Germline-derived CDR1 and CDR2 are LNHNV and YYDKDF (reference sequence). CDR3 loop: CATSRDRETYEQYF. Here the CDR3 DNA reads TGTGCCACCAGCCGCGACAGGGAAACCTACGAGCAGTACTTC.

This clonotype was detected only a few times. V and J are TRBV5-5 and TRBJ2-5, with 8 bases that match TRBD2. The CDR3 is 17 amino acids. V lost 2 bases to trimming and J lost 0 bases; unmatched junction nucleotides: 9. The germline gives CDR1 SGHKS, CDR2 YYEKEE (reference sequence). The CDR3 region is CASSFGIAGLYQETQYF. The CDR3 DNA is TGTGCCAGCAGCTTTGGGATAGCGGGGCTTTACCAAGAGACCCAGTACTTC.

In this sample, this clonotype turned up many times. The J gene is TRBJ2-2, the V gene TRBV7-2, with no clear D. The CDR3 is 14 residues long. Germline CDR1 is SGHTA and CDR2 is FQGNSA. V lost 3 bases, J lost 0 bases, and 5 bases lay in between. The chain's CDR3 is CASSFIANTGELFF. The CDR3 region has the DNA TGTGCCAGCAGCTTCATAGCGAACACCGGGGAGCTGTTTTTT.

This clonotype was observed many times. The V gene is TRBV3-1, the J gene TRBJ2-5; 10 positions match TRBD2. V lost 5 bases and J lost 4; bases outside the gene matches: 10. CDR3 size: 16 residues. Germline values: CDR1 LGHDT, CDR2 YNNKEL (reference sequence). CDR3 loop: CASSTRGAGGRETQYF. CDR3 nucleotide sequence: TGTGCCAGCAGCACCCGCGGAGCGGGGGGGCGAGAGACCCAGTACTTC.

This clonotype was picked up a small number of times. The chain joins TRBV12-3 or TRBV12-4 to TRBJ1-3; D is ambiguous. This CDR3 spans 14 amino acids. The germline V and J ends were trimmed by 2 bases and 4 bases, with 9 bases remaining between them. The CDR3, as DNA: TGTGCCAGCAGTTTATTCTCATCCGGAAACACCATATATTTT. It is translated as CASSLFSSGNTIYF.

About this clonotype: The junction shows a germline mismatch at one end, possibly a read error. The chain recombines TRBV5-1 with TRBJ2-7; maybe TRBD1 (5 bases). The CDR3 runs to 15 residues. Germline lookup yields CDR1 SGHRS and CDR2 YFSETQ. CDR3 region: CDSSLAAGQAYEQYF. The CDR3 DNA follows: TGCGACAGCAGCTTGGCGGCAGGGCAGGCCTACGAGCAGTACTTC. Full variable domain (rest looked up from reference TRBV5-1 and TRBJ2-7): KAGVTQTPRYLIKTRGQQVTLSCSPISGHRSVSWYQQTPGQGLQFLFEYFSETQRNKGNFPGRFSGRQFSNSRSEMNVSTLELGDSALYLCDSSLAAGQAYEQYFGPGTRLTVT.

The CDR3 nucleotides are TGCGCCAGCAGCTCAAAACAGGGCGGAAGCTCCTACGAGCAGTACTTC. This codes for CASSSKQGGSSYEQYF. This sequence joins TRBV5-1 and TRBJ2-7, with D perhaps TRBD1 (6 bases). The V gene lost 3 bases and the J gene lost 0 bases, with 16 bases spanning the gap. CDR1 and CDR2 from the germline V gene are SGHRS and YFSETQ. The CDR3 extends over 16 amino acids.

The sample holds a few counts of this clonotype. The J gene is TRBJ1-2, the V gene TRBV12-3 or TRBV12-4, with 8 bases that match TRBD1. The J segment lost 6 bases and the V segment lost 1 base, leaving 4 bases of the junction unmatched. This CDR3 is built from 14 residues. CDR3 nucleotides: TGTGCCAGCAGTTTAGGGACAGGGCCCGATGGCTACACCTTC. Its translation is CASSLGTGPDGYTF.

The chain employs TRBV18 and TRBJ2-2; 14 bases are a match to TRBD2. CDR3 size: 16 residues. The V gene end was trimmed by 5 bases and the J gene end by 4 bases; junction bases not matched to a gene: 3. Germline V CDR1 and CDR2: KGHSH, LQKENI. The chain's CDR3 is CASSSGTSGSTGELFF. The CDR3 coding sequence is TGTGCCAGCTCATCCGGGACTAGCGGGAGCACCGGGGAGCTGTTTTTT.

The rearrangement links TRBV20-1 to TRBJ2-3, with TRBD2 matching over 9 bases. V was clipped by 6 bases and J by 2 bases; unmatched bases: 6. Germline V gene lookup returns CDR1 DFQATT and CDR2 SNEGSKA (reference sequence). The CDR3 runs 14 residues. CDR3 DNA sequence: TGCAGTGCCGCGACTAGCGGCCACACAGATACGCAGTATTTT. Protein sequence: CSAATSGHTDTQYF.

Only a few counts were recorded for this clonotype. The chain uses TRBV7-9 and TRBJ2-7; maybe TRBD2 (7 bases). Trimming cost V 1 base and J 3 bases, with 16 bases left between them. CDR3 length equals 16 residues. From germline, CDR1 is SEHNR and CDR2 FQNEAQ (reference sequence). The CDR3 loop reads CASSLVGGVRDYEQYF. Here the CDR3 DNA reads TGTGCCAGCAGCTTAGTAGGGGGGGTCCGGGACTACGAGCAGTACTTC.

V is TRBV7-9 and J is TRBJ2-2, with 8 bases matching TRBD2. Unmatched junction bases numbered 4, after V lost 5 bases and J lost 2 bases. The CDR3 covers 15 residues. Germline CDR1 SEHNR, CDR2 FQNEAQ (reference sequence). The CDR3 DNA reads TGTGCCAGCAGCCAAACTAGCGGTAACACCGGGGAGCTGTTTTTT. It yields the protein CASSQTSGNTGELFF. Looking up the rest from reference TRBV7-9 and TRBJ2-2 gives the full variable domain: DTGVSQNPRHKITKRGQNVTFRCDPISEHNRLYWYRQTLGQGPEFLTYFQNEAQLEKSRLLSDRFSAERPKGSFSTLEIQRTEQGDSAMYLCASSQTSGNTGELFFGEGSRLTVL.

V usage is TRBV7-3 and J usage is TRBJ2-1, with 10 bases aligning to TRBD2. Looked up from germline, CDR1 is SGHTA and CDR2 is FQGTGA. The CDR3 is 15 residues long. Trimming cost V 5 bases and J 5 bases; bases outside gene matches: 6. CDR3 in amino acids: CASSLSSGGHNEQFF. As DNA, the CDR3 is TGTGCCAGCAGCCTATCTAGCGGGGGACACAATGAGCAGTTCTTC.

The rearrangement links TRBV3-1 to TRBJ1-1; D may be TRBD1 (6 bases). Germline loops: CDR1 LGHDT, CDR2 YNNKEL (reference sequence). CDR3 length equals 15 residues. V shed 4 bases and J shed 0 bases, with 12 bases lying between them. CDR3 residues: CASSPGQLMNTEAFF. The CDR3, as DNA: TGTGCCAGCAGCCCTGGACAGCTGATGAACACTGAAGCTTTCTTT.

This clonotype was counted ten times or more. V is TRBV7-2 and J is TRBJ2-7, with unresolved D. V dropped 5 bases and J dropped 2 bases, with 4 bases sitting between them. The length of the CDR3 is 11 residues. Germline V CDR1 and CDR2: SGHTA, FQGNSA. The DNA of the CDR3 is TGTGCCAGCAGCGTCGCCTACGAGCAGTACTTC. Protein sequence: CASSVAYEQYF.

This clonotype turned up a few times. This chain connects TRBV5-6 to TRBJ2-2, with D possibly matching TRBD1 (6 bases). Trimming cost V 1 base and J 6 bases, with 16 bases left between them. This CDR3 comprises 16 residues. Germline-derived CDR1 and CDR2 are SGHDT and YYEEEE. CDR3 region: CASSLSGQGRPGELFF. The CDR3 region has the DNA TGTGCCAGCAGCTTGTCCGGCCAGGGGCGCCCCGGGGAGCTGTTTTTT.

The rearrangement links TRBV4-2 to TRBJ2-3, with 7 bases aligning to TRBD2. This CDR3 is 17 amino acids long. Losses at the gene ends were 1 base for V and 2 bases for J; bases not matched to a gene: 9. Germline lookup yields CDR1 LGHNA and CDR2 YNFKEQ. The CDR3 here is CASSQAIGGSATDTQYF. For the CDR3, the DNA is TGTGCCAGCAGCCAAGCGATCGGCGGGAGTGCCACAGATACGCAGTATTTT.

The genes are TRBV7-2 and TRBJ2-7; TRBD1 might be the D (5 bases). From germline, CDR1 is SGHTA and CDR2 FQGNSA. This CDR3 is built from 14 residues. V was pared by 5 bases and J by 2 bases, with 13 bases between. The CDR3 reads CASSLSTVTYEQYF. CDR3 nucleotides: TGTGCCAGCAGCCTTTCGACAGTTACCTACGAGCAGTACTTC.